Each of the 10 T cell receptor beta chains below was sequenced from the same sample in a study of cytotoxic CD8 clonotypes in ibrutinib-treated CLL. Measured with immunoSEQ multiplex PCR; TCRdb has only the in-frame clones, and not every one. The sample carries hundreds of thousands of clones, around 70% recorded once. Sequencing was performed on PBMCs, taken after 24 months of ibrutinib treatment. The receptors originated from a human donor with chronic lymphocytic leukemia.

The chain's CDR3 is CATSRDRPGNSGANVLTF. The DNA for the CDR3 is TGTGCCACCAGCAGAGATCGCCCGGGGAACTCTGGGGCCAACGTCCTGACTTTC. The rearrangement links TRBV15 to TRBJ2-6, with a weak D call TRBD2 (5 bases). Germline CDR1 is LNHNV and CDR2 is YYDKDF (reference sequence). The CDR3 extends over 18 amino acids. The ends were cut back, 0 bases at V and 0 bases at J, with 12 bases in the middle.

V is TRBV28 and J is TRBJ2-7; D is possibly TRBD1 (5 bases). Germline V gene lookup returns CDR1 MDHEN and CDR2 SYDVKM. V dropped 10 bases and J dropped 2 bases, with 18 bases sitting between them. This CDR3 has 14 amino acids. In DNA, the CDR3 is TGTGCCACCCTTGTGGCCAGGGCCCCCTACGAGCAGTACTTC. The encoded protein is CATLVARAPYEQYF.

This CDR3 is CSVESSGSTDTQYF. The CDR3 bases are TGCAGCGTTGAGTCTAGCGGGAGCACAGATACGCAGTATTTT. The gene calls are TRBV29-1 and TRBJ2-3, with TRBD2 identical over 8 bases. Germline loops: CDR1 SQVTM, CDR2 ANQGSEA. Trimming removed 3 bases from V and 0 bases from J; junction bases left unmatched: 2. The CDR3 is made up of 14 amino acids.

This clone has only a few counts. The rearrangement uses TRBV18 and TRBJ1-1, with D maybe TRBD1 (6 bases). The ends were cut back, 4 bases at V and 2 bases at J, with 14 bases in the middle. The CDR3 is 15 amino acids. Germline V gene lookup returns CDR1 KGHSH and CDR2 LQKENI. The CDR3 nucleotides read TGTGCCAGCTCACAACAGGGTGAGGGAAACACTGAAGCTTTCTTT. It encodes CASSQQGEGNTEAFF. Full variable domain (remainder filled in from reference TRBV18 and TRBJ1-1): NAGVMQNPRHLVRRRGQEARLRCSPMKGHSHVYWYRQLPEEGLKFMVYLQKENIIDESGMPKERFSAEFPKEGPSILRIQQVVRGDSAAYFCASSQQGEGNTEAFFGQGTRLTVV.

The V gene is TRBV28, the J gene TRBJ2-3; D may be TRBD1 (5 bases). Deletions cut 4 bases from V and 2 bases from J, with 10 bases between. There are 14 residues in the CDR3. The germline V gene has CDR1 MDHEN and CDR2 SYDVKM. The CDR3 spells CASSWGGTTDTQYF. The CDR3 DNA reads TGTGCCAGCAGTTGGGGCGGAACCACAGATACGCAGTATTTT.

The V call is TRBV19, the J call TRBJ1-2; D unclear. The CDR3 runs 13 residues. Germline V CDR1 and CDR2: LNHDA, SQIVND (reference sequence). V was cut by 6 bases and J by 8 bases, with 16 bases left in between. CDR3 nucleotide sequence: TGTGCCAGTAGCCTGGGAGGATATTCGGGCTACACCTTC. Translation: CASSLGGYSGYTF.

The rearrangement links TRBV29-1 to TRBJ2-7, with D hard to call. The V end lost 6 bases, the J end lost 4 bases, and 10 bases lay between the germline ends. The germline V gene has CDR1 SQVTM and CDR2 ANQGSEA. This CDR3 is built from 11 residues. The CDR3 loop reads CSVPGMYEQYF. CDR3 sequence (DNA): TGCAGCGTCCCTGGGATGTACGAGCAGTACTTC.

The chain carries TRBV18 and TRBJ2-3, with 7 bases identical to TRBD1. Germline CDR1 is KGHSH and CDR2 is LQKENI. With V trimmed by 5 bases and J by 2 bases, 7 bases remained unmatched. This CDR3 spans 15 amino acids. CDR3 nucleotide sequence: TGTGCCAGCTCATCTTCGGGGACAGCCACAGATACGCAGTATTTT. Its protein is CASSSSGTATDTQYF.

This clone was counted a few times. CDR3 nucleotide sequence: TGTGCCAGCAGCCCACTCCCCCCTCAAGGGGGCTTTGAGCAGTTCTTC. Translating gives CASSPLPPQGGFEQFF. The chain recombines TRBV7-3 with TRBJ2-1; 7 bases are shared with TRBD1. CDR1 is SGHTA and CDR2 is FQGTGA in the germline V gene. V was pared by 5 bases and J by 9 bases, with 16 bases of the junction left unmatched. This CDR3 comprises 16 residues.

The CDR3 protein is CASSSPSGRLDEQYF. CDR3 nucleotide sequence: TGTGCCAGCAGCTCCCCGAGCGGGAGGCTCGACGAGCAGTACTTC. This sequence joins TRBV7-9 and TRBJ2-7, with TRBD2 matching 9 bases. The CDR3 runs 15 residues. Germline lookup yields CDR1 SEHNR and CDR2 FQNEAQ (reference sequence). The V and J ends lost 4 bases and 5 bases, in that order; junction bases with no gene match: 9. The variable domain in full, with the rest retrieved from reference TRBV7-9 and TRBJ2-7, is DTGVSQNPRHKITKRGQNVTFRCDPISEHNRLYWYRQTLGQGPEFLTYFQNEAQLEKSRLLSDRFSAERPKGSFSTLEIQRTEQGDSAMYLCASSSPSGRLDEQYFGPGTRLTVT.